These T cell receptor beta chains were read from a single sample in a study of T-cell reconstitution after alpha-beta-depleted transplantation in children. From the PCR reads, TCRdb called clonotypes with MiXCR, one entry per CDR3 protein. The table records approximately 1,000,000 distinct CDR3 sequences, about 29% of them present only once. The material was PBMCs, mostly from graft donor cells, obtained 360 days after TCRalphabeta/CD19-depleted stem cell transplant. The receptors come from a boy less than two years old who had a stem cell transplant for SCID, so the T cells may come from the graft donor. Each CDR3 is given with its conserved first and last residue. Only some rows state a clone size, as once, few, many or a class for expanded clones.

J	V	size	CDR3
TRBJ2-7	TRBV28	once	CASSLQQGAFNEQYF
TRBJ1-1	TRBV20-1	few	CSASGFLNTEAFF
TRBJ1-1	TRBV4-1	few	CASSPIVPRTEAFF
TRBJ2-1	TRBV12-3/TRBV12-4	-	CASRGGTSLFDYNEQFF
TRBJ2-7	TRBV15	-	CATSRSFSSYEQYF
TRBJ1-1	TRBV6-5	few	CASSPLGTGERNTEAFF
TRBJ2-5	TRBV29-1	-	CSVVIPGKETQYF
TRBJ2-2	TRBV6-2/TRBV6-3	few	CASSYLATGANTGELFF
TRBJ2-3	TRBV4-3	few	CASSQDIGADTQYF
TRBJ1-1	TRBV5-5	many	CASSFHAGNTEAFF
TRBJ2-2	TRBV25-1	once	CASTYAPGQPNTGELFF
TRBJ2-3	TRBV15	few	CATSRDPGGTDTQYF
TRBJ2-2	TRBV5-1	few	CASSPGQGSSDGELFF
TRBJ1-4	TRBV20-1	-	CSASRDRVGKLFF
TRBJ2-1	TRBV7-9	many	CASSLNTRWVRNEQFF
TRBJ2-2	TRBV6-5	few	CASSNRDSTGELFF
TRBJ2-1	TRBV6-2/TRBV6-3	many	CASSYIRQNVYNEQFF
TRBJ2-1	TRBV5-4	-	CASSSTSGPYNEQFF
TRBJ2-1	TRBV20-1	-	CSASRAVSYNEQFF
TRBJ1-3	TRBV10-3	few	CAISGLPSGNTIYF